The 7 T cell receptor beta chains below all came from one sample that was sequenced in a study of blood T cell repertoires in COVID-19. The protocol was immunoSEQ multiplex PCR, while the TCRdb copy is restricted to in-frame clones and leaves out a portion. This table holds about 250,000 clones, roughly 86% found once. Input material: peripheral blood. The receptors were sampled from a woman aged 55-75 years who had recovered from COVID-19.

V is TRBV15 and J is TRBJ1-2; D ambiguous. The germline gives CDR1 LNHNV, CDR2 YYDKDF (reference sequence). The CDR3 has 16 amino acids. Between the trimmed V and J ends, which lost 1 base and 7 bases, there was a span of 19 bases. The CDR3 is CATSRGGRAVARGYTF. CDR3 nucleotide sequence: TGTGCCACCAGCAGAGGAGGGAGGGCGGTGGCGCGTGGCTACACCTTC. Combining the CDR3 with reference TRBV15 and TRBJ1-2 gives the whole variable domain DAMVIQNPRYQVTQFGKPVTLSCSQTLNHNVMYWYQQKSSQAPKLLFHYYDKDFNNEADTPDNFQSRRPNTSFCFLDIRSPGLGDTAMYLCATSRGGRAVARGYTFGSGTRLTVV.

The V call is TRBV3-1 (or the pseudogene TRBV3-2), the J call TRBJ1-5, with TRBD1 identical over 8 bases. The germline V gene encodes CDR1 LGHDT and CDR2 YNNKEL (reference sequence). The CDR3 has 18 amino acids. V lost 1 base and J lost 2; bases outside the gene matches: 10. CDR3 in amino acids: CASSQGASGGYRNQPQHF. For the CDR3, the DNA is TGTGCCAGCAGCCAAGGCGCCTCAGGGGGCTATCGCAATCAGCCCCAGCATTTT.

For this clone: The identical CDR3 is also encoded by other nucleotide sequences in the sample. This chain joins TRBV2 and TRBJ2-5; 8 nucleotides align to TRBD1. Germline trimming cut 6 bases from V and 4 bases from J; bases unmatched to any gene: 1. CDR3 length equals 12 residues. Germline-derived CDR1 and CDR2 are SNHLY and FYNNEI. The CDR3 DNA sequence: TGTGCCAGCAGCGACAGGGGAGAGACCCAGTACTTC. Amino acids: CASSDRGETQYF.

CDR3 nucleotide sequence: TGCGCCAGCAGCGTGGGCCAGAACTATGGCTACACCTTC. Protein: CASSVGQNYGYTF. The chain combines TRBV5-1 with TRBJ1-2; D is ambiguous. CDR1 and CDR2 (germline): SGHRS, YFSETQ. Trimming pared 4 bases from V and 2 bases from J, leaving 9 bases between. The CDR3 is made up of 13 amino acids.

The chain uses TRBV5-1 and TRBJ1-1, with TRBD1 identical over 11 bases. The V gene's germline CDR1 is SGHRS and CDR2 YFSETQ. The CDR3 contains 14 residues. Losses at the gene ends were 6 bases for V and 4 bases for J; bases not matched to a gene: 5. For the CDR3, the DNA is TGCGCCAGCAAGGGACAGGGGGACTCCACTGAAGCTTTCTTT. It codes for CASKGQGDSTEAFF.

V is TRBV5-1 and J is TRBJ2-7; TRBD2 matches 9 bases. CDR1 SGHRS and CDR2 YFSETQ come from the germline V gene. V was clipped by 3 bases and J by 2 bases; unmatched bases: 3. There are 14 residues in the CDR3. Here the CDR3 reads CASSWGLAAYEQYF. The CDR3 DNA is TGCGCCAGCAGCTGGGGACTAGCTGCCTACGAGCAGTACTTC.

The CDR3 DNA reads TGTGCCAGCAGAAGGGACAGCTACAATGAGCAGTTCTTC. Translation: CASRRDSYNEQFF. The chain joins TRBV7-9 to TRBJ2-1; TRBD1 aligns across 7 bases. Losses at the gene ends were 6 bases for V and 3 bases for J; bases not matched to a gene: 2. This CDR3 spans 13 amino acids. CDR1 and CDR2 (germline): SEHNR, FQNEAQ (reference sequence).